The 31 T cell receptor beta chains in this list originate from one sample, sequenced in a study of cytomegalovirus exposure and HLA in healthy donors. Sequenced by immunoSEQ multiplex PCR; TCRdb stores in-frame clones only, minus some. The sample consists of roughly 65,000 clones, 91% of them appearing once. Sequenced material: PBMCs. Receptor source: a man younger than 35 in good health and CMV-seronegative.

The chain employs TRBV6-1 and TRBJ1-5, with D possibly TRBD1 on 5 matching bases. CDR1 MNHNS and CDR2 SASEGT come from the germline V gene. V lost 2 bases to trimming and J lost 3 bases, with 11 bases between them. This CDR3 contains 15 residues. CDR3 sequence reads: CASSERSGLNQPQHF. CDR3 coding DNA: TGTGCCAGCAGTGAAAGGTCAGGGCTCAATCAGCCCCAGCATTTT.

This chain joins TRBV9 and TRBJ1-4; D remains ambiguous. CDR1 is SGDLS and CDR2 is YYNGEE in the germline V gene. V lost 4 bases and J 8 bases, leaving 9 bases between the germline ends. This CDR3 is built from 12 residues. Here the CDR3 reads CASSRGSEKLFF. As DNA, the CDR3 is TGTGCCAGCAGCCGAGGCAGCGAAAAACTGTTTTTT.

V is TRBV11-1 and J is TRBJ2-2; D remains ambiguous. V gave up 7 bases and J gave up 2 bases, with 8 bases separating them. The germline gives CDR1 SGHAT, CDR2 FQDESV (reference sequence). This CDR3 is built from 13 residues. The CDR3 coding sequence is TGTGCCAGCACCTTCCAAAACACCGGGGAGCTGTTTTTT. Its protein is CASTFQNTGELFF.

The chain has TRBV28 and TRBJ2-2; perhaps TRBD1 as D (6 bases). The length of the CDR3 is 15 residues. V lost 1 base and J 4 bases, leaving 10 bases between the germline ends. The germline V gene has CDR1 MDHEN and CDR2 SYDVKM. This CDR3 is CASSLLGAGTGELFF. The CDR3 coding sequence is TGTGCCAGCAGTTTATTGGGGGCGGGCACCGGGGAGCTGTTTTTT. The variable domain in full, completed from reference TRBV28 and TRBJ2-2, reads DVKVTQSSRYLVKRTGEKVFLECVQDMDHENMFWYRQDPGLGLRLIYFSYDVKMKEKGDIPEGYSVSREKKERFSLILESASTNQTSMYLCASSLLGAGTGELFFGEGSRLTVL.

The rearrangement uses TRBV2 and TRBJ1-5; D unclear. V lost 4 bases, J lost 7 bases, and 14 bases lay in between. The CDR3 extends over 14 amino acids. CDR1 and CDR2 (germline): SNHLY, FYNNEI. For the CDR3, the DNA is TGTGCCAGCAGTGCTGAGTCGGGTGGCCAGCCCCAGCATTTT. It is translated as CASSAESGGQPQHF.

The chain has TRBV11-1 and TRBJ2-7; unclear D gene. Germline V CDR1 and CDR2: SGHAT, FQDESV (reference sequence). The CDR3 totals 12 residues. V dropped 5 bases and J dropped 6 bases, with 11 bases sitting between them. The CDR3 region is CASSLSTPEQYF. CDR3 nucleotides: TGTGCCAGCAGCCTTTCGACACCCGAGCAGTACTTC.

This clone was found once. The rearrangement joins TRBV13 to TRBJ1-3, with D maybe TRBD1 (5 bases). V lost 5 bases and J 2 bases, leaving 16 bases between the germline ends. CDR1 is PRHDT, CDR2 FYEKMQ, per germline (reference sequence). The CDR3 is 16 residues long. CDR3 amino acids: CASSRAETGAGNTIYF. The DNA for the CDR3 is TGTGCCAGCAGCCGTGCCGAAACGGGGGCTGGAAACACCATATATTTT.

This rearrangement joins TRBV5-4 to TRBJ1-5, with a tentative D call TRBD1 (5 bases). The V gene lost 4 bases and the J gene lost 4 bases, with 12 bases spanning the gap. The CDR3 sequence is 14 residues long. The germline V gene encodes CDR1 SGHNT and CDR2 YYREEE (reference sequence). The CDR3 nucleotides read TGTGCCAGCAGCCGGGGGGGGAAAAATCAGCCCCAGCATTTT. This codes for CASSRGGKNQPQHF.

CDR3 sequence: CASSLATGGRMNTEAFF. Written as DNA, the CDR3 is TGTGCCAGCAGTCTGGCGACAGGGGGCCGCATGAACACTGAAGCTTTCTTT. The V gene is TRBV28, the J gene TRBJ1-1; TRBD1 aligns across 10 bases. In germline, CDR1 is MDHEN, CDR2 SYDVKM. This CDR3 has 17 amino acids. After removal of 5 bases from V and 0 bases from J, the junction contained 9 bases not matched to a gene.

J is TRBJ2-7 and V is TRBV7-2, with TRBD2 identical over 14 bases. CDR3 length: 19 residues. J lost 0 bases, V lost 11 bases, and 18 bases had no gene match. Germline-derived CDR1 and CDR2 are SGHTA and FQGNSA. As DNA, the CDR3 is TGTGCCGGGTCTGTACTACGGGGACTAGCGGGAGTTCTCTCCTACGAGCAGTACTTC. As protein: CAGSVLRGLAGVLSYEQYF.

The chain carries TRBV4-3 and TRBJ1-1; 8 bases agree with TRBD1. V shed 4 bases, J shed 10 bases, and the junction held 5 bases outside the gene matches. This CDR3 has 12 amino acids. Germline values: CDR1 LGHNA, CDR2 YSLEER. The DNA for the CDR3 is TGCGCCAGCAGCCTCTGGACAGGGCCAGCTTTCTTT. Translated: CASSLWTGPAFF.

The rearrangement joins TRBV5-1 to TRBJ2-6; the match to TRBD1 covers 7 bases. The CDR3 is 15 residues long. J lost 2 bases, V lost 4 bases, and 3 bases had no gene match. Germline values: CDR1 SGHRS, CDR2 YFSETQ. This CDR3 reads CASSPTGAGANVLTF. The CDR3 bases are TGCGCCAGCAGCCCTACAGGGGCTGGGGCCAACGTCCTGACTTTC.

This clone occurred a few times. This chain joins TRBV9 and TRBJ2-1; 9 bases agree with TRBD2. CDR3 size: 15 residues. Trimming removed 2 bases from V and 5 bases from J; junction bases left unmatched: 5. The germline gives CDR1 SGDLS, CDR2 YYNGEE. The DNA for the CDR3 is TGTGCCAGCAGCGTCGGTAGCGGGAGACACAATGAGCAGTTCTTC. Translating it yields CASSVGSGRHNEQFF.

The chain combines TRBV29-1 with TRBJ2-4; no clear D gene. The CDR3 has 15 residues. Germline V gene data show CDR1 as SQVTM and CDR2 as ANQGSEA. The V end lost 7 bases, the J end lost 7 bases, and 23 bases lay between the germline ends. The CDR3 nucleotides are TGCAGCGCCTTCATGAACCAACTACCAGTGAACATTCAGTACTTC. This codes for CSAFMNQLPVNIQYF.

The chain joins TRBV7-9 to TRBJ2-7; possible D gene TRBD1, 5 bases. The CDR3 length is 12 residues. Trimming shortened V by 5 bases and J by 6 bases, and 11 bases separated the two germline ends. Germline CDR1 SEHNR, CDR2 FQNEAQ (reference sequence). CDR3 amino acids: CASSEGAREQYF. The CDR3 coding sequence is TGTGCCAGCAGCGAAGGGGCACGCGAGCAGTACTTC.

The V gene is TRBV28, the J gene TRBJ1-3, with TRBD1 identical over 9 bases. V shed 3 bases, J shed 0 bases, and the junction held 15 bases outside the gene matches. The CDR3 is made up of 20 amino acids. CDR1 MDHEN and CDR2 SYDVKM come from the germline V gene. The CDR3 nucleotides are TGTGCCAGCAGTTTCCCGGGGACAGGGACTTTCTCTATCTCTGGAAACACCATATATTTT. It yields the protein CASSFPGTGTFSISGNTIYF.

This clone was recorded a few times. The genes are TRBV5-6 and TRBJ2-2; the D is unclear. The CDR3 covers 17 residues. V lost 0 bases and J lost 0, with 12 bases in between. Germline V gives CDR1 SGHDT, CDR2 YYEEEE. This CDR3 reads CASSLDPQFANTGELFF. The CDR3 nucleotides read TGTGCCAGCAGCTTGGATCCACAGTTCGCGAACACCGGGGAGCTGTTTTTT. Full variable domain (remainder filled in from reference TRBV5-6 and TRBJ2-2): DAGVTQSPTHLIKTRGQQVTLRCSPKSGHDTVSWYQQALGQGPQFIFQYYEEEERQRGNFPDRFSGHQFPNYSSELNVNALLLGDSALYLCASSLDPQFANTGELFFGEGSRLTVL.

This chain uses TRBV5-8 with TRBJ2-1; D is ambiguous. CDR1 is SGHTS and CDR2 is YDEGEE in the germline V gene. V gave up 0 bases and J gave up 7 bases, with 14 bases separating them. The CDR3 length is 15 residues. CDR3 amino acids: CASSLGRNPRNEQFF. The CDR3 DNA follows: TGTGCCAGCAGCTTGGGTCGGAACCCTAGGAATGAGCAGTTCTTC.

The V call is TRBV28, the J call TRBJ2-5, with 12 bases lining up with TRBD1. Germline V CDR1 and CDR2: MDHEN, SYDVKM. The J segment lost 3 bases and the V segment lost 6 bases, leaving 11 bases of the junction unmatched. The CDR3 consists of 17 residues. CDR3 sequence reads: CASSAGTGGAGEETQYF. The CDR3 bases are TGTGCCAGCAGCGCTGGGACAGGGGGCGCGGGGGAAGAGACCCAGTACTTC.

The CDR3 nucleotides read TGTGCCAGCAGTTTATCGGGGCCGATTAGCACAGATACGCAGTATTTT. Amino acids: CASSLSGPISTDTQYF. This chain uses TRBV27 with TRBJ2-3; tentative D call: TRBD1 (5 bases). V was clipped by 0 bases and J by 0 bases, with 10 bases between them. This CDR3 has 16 residues. Germline V gene data show CDR1 as MNHEY and CDR2 as SMNVEV (reference sequence).

The rearrangement links TRBV7-2 to TRBJ2-2; tentatively, D is TRBD1 (5 bases). This CDR3 spans 14 amino acids. Germline V gene lookup returns CDR1 SGHTA and CDR2 FQGNSA. Trimming cost V 2 bases and J 7 bases, with 11 bases left between them. CDR3 sequence reads: CASSLQGMNGELFF. The CDR3 DNA follows: TGTGCCAGCAGCTTACAGGGCATGAACGGGGAGCTGTTTTTT.

The rearrangement joins TRBV4-3 to TRBJ2-7; maybe TRBD2 (5 bases). V lost 4 bases and J lost 2, with 15 bases in between. Germline CDR1 reads LGHNA; CDR2 reads YSLEER. The CDR3 totals 15 residues. CDR3 bases: TGCGCCAGCAGCCCCGGAAAGCGGAGACCCTACGAGCAGTACTTC. It codes for CASSPGKRRPYEQYF.

J is TRBJ1-2 and V is TRBV11-2; 10 nucleotides match TRBD1. The CDR3 runs 15 residues. Per germline, CDR1 SGHAT and CDR2 FQNNGV. The J segment lost 7 bases and the V segment lost 4 bases, leaving 9 bases of the junction unmatched. This CDR3 is CASSWGGGQGGGYTF. DNA for the CDR3: TGTGCCAGCAGCTGGGGAGGCGGACAGGGGGGTGGCTACACCTTC.

By sample fraction, this clone is medium-sized (0.01 to 0.1%). The V call is TRBV2, the J call TRBJ2-3, with D maybe TRBD2 (5 bases). CDR3 length: 13 residues. Germline loops: CDR1 SNHLY, CDR2 FYNNEI. Trimming left V 0 bases short and J 8 bases short, with 9 bases between. CDR3 residues: CASSEAGAGTQYF. The DNA of the CDR3 is TGTGCCAGCAGTGAAGCTGGCGCGGGTACGCAGTATTTT. The variable domain in full, completed from reference TRBV2 and TRBJ2-3, reads EPEVTQTPSHQVTQMGQEVILRCVPISNHLYFYWYRQILGQKVEFLVSFYNNEISEKSEIFDDQFSVERPDGSNFTLKIRSTKLEDSAMYFCASSEAGAGTQYFGPGTRLTVL.

J is TRBJ2-7 and V is TRBV7-2, with 7 bases aligning to TRBD1. CDR1 and CDR2 (germline): SGHTA, FQGNSA. V shed 5 bases and J 3 bases; nucleotides not matched to a gene: 4. The CDR3 length is 13 residues. The CDR3 bases are TGTGCCAGCAGCCAGGGACAGTTCTACGAGCAGTACTTC. Translated, it gives CASSQGQFYEQYF.

This clone appeared once. The genes are TRBV30 and TRBJ2-3; D is uncertain. The CDR3 has 15 amino acids. Trimming pared 0 bases from V and 1 base from J, leaving 11 bases between. In germline, CDR1 is GTSNPN, CDR2 SVGIG (reference sequence). The CDR3 here is CAWSVGVSRTDTQYF. CDR3 coding DNA: TGTGCCTGGAGTGTAGGTGTTAGCCGCACAGATACGCAGTATTTT. Full variable domain (outside the CDR3, taken from reference TRBV30 and TRBJ2-3): SQTIHQWPATLVQPVGSPLSLECTVEGTSNPNLYWYRQAAGRGLQLLFYSVGIGQISSEVPQNLSASRPQDRQFILSSKKLLLSDSGFYLCAWSVGVSRTDTQYFGPGTRLTVL.

CDR3: CASSLVAAGPNEKLFF. In nucleotides, the CDR3 is TGTGCCAGCAGCTTAGTTGCGGCAGGGCCTAATGAAAAACTGTTTTTT. The chain carries TRBV7-9 and TRBJ1-4; TRBD1 is a possible D gene (5 bases). The CDR3 runs to 16 residues. Deletions cut 1 base from V and 3 bases from J, with 12 bases between. Germline-derived CDR1 and CDR2 are SEHNR and FQNEAQ (reference sequence).

The CDR3: CASSRAGVDYGYTF. The CDR3, as DNA: TGTGCCAGCAGCCGAGCAGGGGTCGACTATGGCTACACCTTC. The genes are TRBV7-9 and TRBJ1-2; tentatively, D is TRBD1 (6 bases). Trimming took 5 bases from V and 3 from J, leaving 13 bases between them. This CDR3 is 14 amino acids long. The V gene's germline CDR1 is SEHNR and CDR2 FQNEAQ (reference sequence). Full variable domain (rest looked up from reference TRBV7-9 and TRBJ1-2): DTGVSQNPRHKITKRGQNVTFRCDPISEHNRLYWYRQTLGQGPEFLTYFQNEAQLEKSRLLSDRFSAERPKGSFSTLEIQRTEQGDSAMYLCASSRAGVDYGYTFGSGTRLTVV.

The J gene is TRBJ1-3, the V gene TRBV18, with 7 bases fitting TRBD1. Germline lookup yields CDR1 KGHSH and CDR2 LQKENI. The CDR3 is 17 amino acids. Trimming cost V 2 bases and J 0 bases; bases outside gene matches: 7. The CDR3 DNA sequence: TGTGCCAGCTCACCAAGTCCGGACAGGAACTCTGGAAACACCATATATTTT. Translating gives CASSPSPDRNSGNTIYF.

The chain recombines TRBV9 with TRBJ2-1; 8 bases agree with TRBD1. The J segment lost 2 bases and the V segment lost 1 base, leaving 2 bases of the junction unmatched. The CDR3 runs to 15 residues. In germline, CDR1 is SGDLS, CDR2 YYNGEE. CDR3 in DNA: TGTGCCAGCAGCGTACAGGGGGCTCCCTACAATGAGCAGTTCTTC. Translation gives CASSVQGAPYNEQFF. The variable domain in full, completed from reference TRBV9 and TRBJ2-1, reads DSGVTQTPKHLITATGQRVTLRCSPRSGDLSVYWYQQSLDQGLQFLIQYYNGEERAKGNILERFSAQQFPDLHSELNLSSLELGDSALYFCASSVQGAPYNEQFFGPGTRLTVL.

The chain is built from TRBV9 and TRBJ2-2, with TRBD1 matching over 11 bases. The CDR3 runs 16 residues. Trimming removed 4 bases from V and 5 bases from J; junction bases left unmatched: 7. Germline lookup yields CDR1 SGDLS and CDR2 YYNGEE. The CDR3 nucleotides are TGTGCCAGCAGCACGGACAGGGGGCGTCTTACCGGGGAGCTGTTTTTT. Its translation is CASSTDRGRLTGELFF.